Below, 32 T cell receptor beta chains from the same sample are listed, as sequenced in a study of shared clonotypes between healthy human individuals. The repertoire was sequenced with immunoSEQ multiplex PCR; TCRdb's copy has only in-frame clones and lacks some. The table includes about 1.5 million clones, around 98% detected once. Sequenced material: naive CD4+ T cells sorted from blood. Documented subset: CD45RA+ positively selected. The receptor source for this set is a man aged 30 to 39 in good health.

The count of this clone is one. The sample contains more than one DNA sequence encoding this CDR3. V gene TRBV18 combines with J gene TRBJ2-1; D is unresolved. This CDR3 has 14 residues. Trimming shortened V by 3 bases and J by 2 bases, and 8 bases separated the two germline ends. Germline CDR1 reads KGHSH; CDR2 reads LQKENI. The CDR3 DNA sequence: TGTGCCAGCTCACCGACGAGGACCTACAATGAGCAGTTCTTC. This encodes CASSPTRTYNEQFF. Drawing the rest from reference TRBV18 and TRBJ2-1, the complete variable domain is NAGVMQNPRHLVRRRGQEARLRCSPMKGHSHVYWYRQLPEEGLKFMVYLQKENIIDESGMPKERFSAEFPKEGPSILRIQQVVRGDSAAYFCASSPTRTYNEQFFGPGTRLTVL.

The chain is built from TRBV7-2 and TRBJ2-5; D is unclear. Germline CDR1 reads SGHTA; CDR2 reads FQGNSA. CDR3 length: 12 residues. Trimming cost V 1 base and J 3 bases, with 3 bases left between them. CDR3 sequence (DNA): TGTGCCAGCAGCTTAGTAGAAGAGACCCAGTACTTC. As protein: CASSLVEETQYF. The full variable domain, with the rest looked up from reference TRBV7-2 and TRBJ2-5, is GAGVSQSPSNKVTEKGKDVELRCDPISGHTALYWYRQSLGQGLEFLIYFQGNSAPDKSGLPSDRFSAERTGGSVSTLTIQRTQQEDSAVYLCASSLVEETQYFGPGTRLLVL.

This clone was observed a single time. This CDR3 is also generated by other DNA sequences in the sample. The chain combines TRBV5-1 with TRBJ2-5, with 11 bases identical to TRBD1. In germline, CDR1 is SGHRS, CDR2 YFSETQ. The V and J ends lost 4 bases and 5 bases, in that order; junction bases with no gene match: 1. This CDR3 has 13 amino acids. The CDR3 DNA reads as TGCGCCAGCAGCGGACAGGGGGCCGAGACCCAGTACTTC. Its protein product is CASSGQGAETQYF. The full variable domain, rest sourced from reference TRBV5-1 and TRBJ2-5, is KAGVTQTPRYLIKTRGQQVTLSCSPISGHRSVSWYQQTPGQGLQFLFEYFSETQRNKGNFPGRFSGRQFSNSRSEMNVSTLELGDSALYLCASSGQGAETQYFGPGTRLLVL.

V gene TRBV6-5 combines with J gene TRBJ1-2; possibly TRBD1 for D (6 bases). The V gene's germline CDR1 is MNHEY and CDR2 SVGAGI. V was shortened by 0 bases and J by 5 bases, with 16 bases between the two germline ends. The CDR3 covers 16 residues. This CDR3 is CASSYSIGGARYGYTF. The CDR3 region has the DNA TGTGCCAGCAGTTACTCGATCGGGGGGGCGCGGTATGGCTACACCTTC.

The chain recombines TRBV5-1 with TRBJ2-4; the D gene is possibly TRBD2 (6 bases). Germline-derived CDR1 and CDR2 are SGHRS and YFSETQ. Trimming cost V 4 bases and J 1 base, with 9 bases left between them. This CDR3 is built from 14 residues. CDR3 sequence reads: CASSPGVAKNIQYF. DNA of the CDR3: TGCGCCAGCAGCCCGGGGGTTGCCAAAAACATTCAGTACTTC. The complete variable domain, with remaining parts taken from reference TRBV5-1 and TRBJ2-4, reads KAGVTQTPRYLIKTRGQQVTLSCSPISGHRSVSWYQQTPGQGLQFLFEYFSETQRNKGNFPGRFSGRQFSNSRSEMNVSTLELGDSALYLCASSPGVAKNIQYFGAGTRLSVL.

This clone was observed once. The chain recombines TRBV5-1 with TRBJ2-2; D uncertain. Per germline, CDR1 SGHRS and CDR2 YFSETQ. The V end was cut by 1 base, the J end by 6 bases, with 22 bases between. This CDR3 region has 18 residues. CDR3 in amino acids: CASSLWSPMDLVAGELFF. CDR3 sequence (DNA): TGCGCCAGCAGCTTGTGGTCCCCTATGGATTTAGTGGCCGGGGAGCTGTTTTTT.

This CDR3 reads CASRGSGTTFVDEQFF. Here the CDR3 DNA reads TGCGCCAGCAGGGGCTCGGGGACTACCTTTGTAGATGAGCAGTTCTTC. This chain connects TRBV5-1 to TRBJ2-1; 7 nucleotides match TRBD2. With 5 bases clipped from V and 8 bases from J, the junction kept 16 bases outside the gene matches. The CDR3 is 16 amino acids. Germline CDR1 reads SGHRS; CDR2 reads YFSETQ.

The chain is built from TRBV4-3 and TRBJ2-1; perhaps TRBD1 as D (5 bases). The CDR3 spans 15 residues. V was clipped by 4 bases and J by 6 bases, with 16 bases between them. The V gene's germline CDR1 is LGHNA and CDR2 YSLEER. This chain's CDR3 is CASSPQKGRLNEQFF. The CDR3 DNA is TGCGCCAGCAGCCCGCAGAAGGGGCGCCTCAATGAGCAGTTCTTC.

The V call is TRBV7-2, the J call TRBJ2-7; no firm D call. V was shortened by 4 bases and J by 5 bases, with 9 bases between the two germline ends. The CDR3 runs to 12 residues. Germline CDR1 reads SGHTA; CDR2 reads FQGNSA. The CDR3 sequence is CASSSDGNEQYF. For the CDR3, the DNA is TGTGCCAGCAGCTCCGACGGCAACGAGCAGTACTTC.

The rearrangement joins TRBV11-2 to TRBJ2-1; 9 bases agree with TRBD1. The CDR3 loop spans 12 amino acids. Germline lookup yields CDR1 SGHAT and CDR2 FQNNGV. Unmatched junction bases numbered 10, after V lost 7 bases and J lost 15 bases. This chain's CDR3 is CASTNPPDRGFF. The CDR3 DNA follows: TGTGCCAGCACCAACCCGCCGGACAGGGGGTTCTTC.

V usage is TRBV5-1 and J usage is TRBJ2-7, with D tentatively TRBD2 (6 bases). The CDR3 is made up of 15 amino acids. V was clipped by 0 bases and J by 3 bases, with 13 bases between them. Germline V gene sequence: CDR1 SGHRS, CDR2 YFSETQ. The CDR3 bases are TGCGCCAGCAGCTTGGTTTTTTCGGGAGACTACGAGCAGTACTTC. This gives the protein CASSLVFSGDYEQYF.

The rearrangement links TRBV25-1 to TRBJ1-5, with D unclear. V was pared by 1 base and J by 3 bases, with 4 bases between. This CDR3 is built from 13 residues. In germline, CDR1 is MGHDK, CDR2 SYGVNS. CDR3 sequence reads: CASSESHNQPQHF. CDR3 sequence (DNA): TGTGCCAGCAGTGAATCCCACAATCAGCCCCAGCATTTT.

This chain joins TRBV19 and TRBJ2-7; 10 bases align to TRBD1. The V and J ends lost 5 bases and 6 bases, in that order; junction bases with no gene match: 22. Per the germline V gene, CDR1 is LNHDA and CDR2 is SQIVND (reference sequence). The CDR3 is 19 amino acids. CDR3 DNA: TGTGCCAGTAGTGTACGACAGGGGGCCAGGTCCCTGTCTAATCTCGAGCAGTACTTC. It specifies CASSVRQGARSLSNLEQYF. The entire variable domain, with the rest obtained from reference TRBV19 and TRBJ2-7, is as follows: DGGITQSPKYLFRKEGQNVTLSCEQNLNHDAMYWYRQDPGQGLRLIYYSQIVNDFQKGDIAEGYSVSREKKESFPLTVTSAQKNPTAFYLCASSVRQGARSLSNLEQYFGPGTRLTVT.

The rearrangement uses TRBV7-2 and TRBJ2-1; no firm D call. V was trimmed by 1 base and J by 0 bases, leaving 13 bases between them. This CDR3 has 17 residues. Germline assignment: CDR1 SGHTA and CDR2 FQGNSA. The CDR3 sequence: CASSLVSSPSSYNEQFF. The CDR3, as DNA: TGTGCCAGCAGCTTAGTCAGCTCCCCTAGCTCCTACAATGAGCAGTTCTTC.

The chain couples TRBV28 to TRBJ1-5; TRBD1 agrees at 8 bases. The CDR3 has 15 amino acids. Looked up from germline, CDR1 is MDHEN and CDR2 is SYDVKM. With V trimmed by 6 bases and J by 0 bases, 4 bases remained unmatched. CDR3 bases: TGTGCCAGCAGGCGACAGGGGAATAGCAATCAGCCCCAGCATTTT. Translated, it gives CASRRQGNSNQPQHF.

The genes are TRBV11-2 and TRBJ1-2; no definite D call. This CDR3 has 16 amino acids. V was shortened by 2 bases and J by 2 bases, with 15 bases between the two germline ends. Germline V lookup: CDR1 SGHAT, CDR2 FQNNGV. As DNA, the CDR3 is TGTGCCAGCAGCTTACATCCTCAACTCCTCAACTATGGCTACACCTTC. As protein: CASSLHPQLLNYGYTF.

The CDR3 coding sequence is TGTGCCAGCAGTGGGACTTGGAGACTCTACGAGCAGTACTTC. Amino acid sequence: CASSGTWRLYEQYF. The chain links TRBV6-1 to TRBJ2-7, with a tentative D call TRBD2 (5 bases). Trimming removed 4 bases at V and 3 bases at J, with 13 bases between. The germline V gene encodes CDR1 MNHNS and CDR2 SASEGT. This CDR3 has 14 amino acids.

This chain joins TRBV28 and TRBJ1-2, with a weak D call TRBD1 (6 bases). V was shortened by 4 bases and J by 2 bases, with 23 bases between the two germline ends. The CDR3 consists of 18 residues. Germline CDR1 reads MDHEN; CDR2 reads SYDVKM. For the CDR3, the DNA is TGTGCCAGCAGTTCGAACCGGGGGCAGGGGCCGACGAACTATGGCTACACCTTC. Amino acids: CASSSNRGQGPTNYGYTF.

J is TRBJ2-5 and V is TRBV11-2; TRBD2 is a possible D gene (6 bases). The CDR3 consists of 14 residues. Germline V lookup: CDR1 SGHAT, CDR2 FQNNGV. Trimming removed 4 bases from V and 5 bases from J, with 14 bases in between. CDR3 sequence (DNA): TGTGCCAGCAGCTCCGTGACTAGGTGGGAGACCCAGTACTTC. Its translation is CASSSVTRWETQYF. The full variable domain, rest sourced from reference TRBV11-2 and TRBJ2-5, is EAGVAQSPRYKIIEKRQSVAFWCNPISGHATLYWYQQILGQGPKLLIQFQNNGVVDDSQLPKDRFSAERLKGVDSTLKIQPAKLEDSAVYLCASSSVTRWETQYFGPGTRLLVL.

The chain joins TRBV14 to TRBJ1-1, with unresolved D. Trimming took off 0 bases at V and 1 base at J, with 12 bases between the two ends. CDR1 is SGHDN and CDR2 is FVKESK in the germline V gene. The CDR3 spans 16 residues. The CDR3 sequence is CASSQDLELWNTEAFF. The CDR3 nucleotides read TGTGCCAGCAGCCAAGATTTAGAACTTTGGAACACTGAAGCTTTCTTT. Combining the CDR3 with reference TRBV14 and TRBJ1-1 gives the whole variable domain EAGVTQFPSHSVIEKGQTVTLRCDPISGHDNLYWYRRVMGKEIKFLLHFVKESKQDESGMPNNRFLAERTGGTYSTLKVQPAELEDSGVYFCASSQDLELWNTEAFFGQGTRLTVV.

The V call is TRBV19, the J call TRBJ2-1, with 13 bases aligning to TRBD2. V lost 5 bases to trimming and J lost 7 bases; unmatched junction nucleotides: 5. This CDR3 comprises 15 residues. CDR1 and CDR2 (germline): LNHDA, SQIVND (reference sequence). CDR3 DNA: TGTGCCAGTAGTCGGACTAGCGGGAGTGTGAATGAGCAGTTCTTC. This gives the protein CASSRTSGSVNEQFF.

The chain carries TRBV4-1 and TRBJ2-1; TRBD2 aligns across 11 bases. The J segment lost 9 bases and the V segment lost 4 bases, leaving 14 bases of the junction unmatched. The CDR3 contains 17 residues. Germline loops: CDR1 MGHRA, CDR2 YSYEKL. The CDR3 reads CASSPNPSGRWDSEQFF. The DNA of the CDR3 is TGCGCCAGCAGCCCGAACCCTAGCGGGAGGTGGGACAGTGAGCAGTTCTTC.

The chain employs TRBV5-6 and TRBJ1-4; D is possibly TRBD1 (6 bases). This CDR3 has 15 amino acids. Per germline, CDR1 SGHDT and CDR2 YYEEEE. Trimming cost V 9 bases and J 8 bases, with 23 bases left between them. The CDR3 loop is CAKIWTEKFDEKLFF. CDR3 nucleotides: TGTGCCAAGATCTGGACAGAGAAATTCGACGAAAAACTGTTTTTT.

The chain joins TRBV6-6 to TRBJ2-7, with TRBD1 matching over 7 bases. The CDR3 length is 15 residues. Germline V CDR1 and CDR2: MNHNY, SVGAGI (reference sequence). J was trimmed by 0 bases and V by 5 bases; bases with no gene match: 7. CDR3 in DNA: TGTGCCAGCAGTCAGGGACAGTTGAGCTCCTACGAGCAGTACTTC. Translating gives CASSQGQLSSYEQYF.

This clone occurred once. The rearrangement uses TRBV5-5 and TRBJ2-2, with D tentatively TRBD1 or TRBD2 (6 bases each). V lost 1 base and J lost 6, with 10 bases in between. Looked up from germline, CDR1 is SGHKS and CDR2 is YYEKEE (reference sequence). The CDR3 totals 14 residues. CDR3 residues: CASSLWGAAGELFF. For the CDR3, the DNA is TGTGCCAGCAGCTTGTGGGGGGCCGCCGGGGAGCTGTTTTTT.

The sample holds one count of this clone. The rearrangement uses TRBV16 and TRBJ1-2, with D hard to call. The CDR3 has 11 amino acids. The germline CDR1 and CDR2 sequences are KGHSY and FQNENV. The V end was cut by 1 base, the J end by 7 bases, with 4 bases between. CDR3 region: CASSQFGGYTF. The DNA for the CDR3 is TGTGCCAGCAGCCAATTCGGTGGCTACACCTTC.

The chain uses TRBV4-3 and TRBJ1-1; perhaps TRBD1 as D (5 bases). Germline values: CDR1 LGHNA, CDR2 YSLEER. Trimming stripped 1 base from V and 4 bases from J, with 7 bases between. The CDR3 consists of 13 residues. In DNA, the CDR3 is TGCGCCAGCAGCCAAGGGACAAGCACTGAAGCTTTCTTT. As protein: CASSQGTSTEAFF.

V is TRBV7-2 and J is TRBJ1-5; no clear D. V was shortened by 3 bases and J by 3 bases, with 12 bases between the two germline ends. The V gene's germline CDR1 is SGHTA and CDR2 FQGNSA. This CDR3 is 15 amino acids long. CDR3 region: CASSFTTATNQPQHF. The CDR3 DNA is TGTGCCAGCAGCTTCACTACAGCGACCAATCAGCCCCAGCATTTT.

The chain employs TRBV2 and TRBJ1-5; D is ambiguous. Trimming left V 9 bases short and J 5 bases short, with 23 bases between. Germline V lookup: CDR1 SNHLY, CDR2 FYNNEI. The CDR3 sequence is 16 residues long. The CDR3 protein is CASQRREGISHQPQHF. CDR3 in DNA: TGTGCCAGTCAAAGAAGAGAAGGGATTAGTCATCAGCCCCAGCATTTT.

V is TRBV7-7 and J is TRBJ2-1, with D tentatively TRBD2 (6 bases). Deletions cut 3 bases from V and 6 bases from J, with 9 bases between. There are 13 residues in the CDR3. Germline V gene sequence: CDR1 SSHAT, CDR2 FNYEAQ (reference sequence). CDR3 amino acids: CASSFSTSNEQFF. The CDR3, as DNA: TGTGCCAGCAGCTTCTCGACTAGCAATGAGCAGTTCTTC. The variable domain in full, with the rest retrieved from reference TRBV7-7 and TRBJ2-1, is GAGVSQSPRYKVTKRGQDVTLRCDPISSHATLYWYQQALGQGPEFLTYFNYEAQPDKSGLPSDRFSAERPEGSISTLTIQRTEQRDSAMYRCASSFSTSNEQFFGPGTRLTVL.

The gene calls are TRBV29-1 and TRBJ2-5, with D tentatively TRBD1 (6 bases). Germline lookup yields CDR1 SQVTM and CDR2 ANQGSEA. V lost 6 bases and J 4 bases, leaving 9 bases between the germline ends. CDR3 size: 11 residues. CDR3 amino acids: CSVTGRETQYF. The CDR3 coding sequence is TGCAGCGTCACAGGGAGAGAGACCCAGTACTTC.

The CDR3 loop reads CASSLSTGGAGTEAFF. The CDR3 coding sequence is TGTGCCAGCAGTTTATCTACAGGGGGCGCCGGCACTGAAGCTTTCTTT. J is TRBJ1-1 and V is TRBV27; 9 nucleotides line up with TRBD1. V lost 0 bases to trimming and J lost 4 bases; unmatched junction nucleotides: 6. Germline V gene sequence: CDR1 MNHEY, CDR2 SMNVEV (reference sequence). This CDR3 region has 16 residues.